Below, 9 T cell receptor beta chains from the same sample are listed, as sequenced in a study of blood T cells in healthy people across ages. PCR was performed a second time for roughly 7 to 12 cycles using a sample-barcoded 5' primer and a J-beta primer mix. MiXCR was run by TCRdb on the 5' RACE reads, yielding one entry per CDR3 protein. The sample comprises about 640,000 distinct CDR3 sequences, roughly 53% of which are singletons, and 30% to 40% rests with the top ten. Specimen: blood. These receptors all stem from a man aged 55-75 years in good health.

This clonotype was seen more than once but under ten times. J is TRBJ2-7 and V is TRBV2; D is ambiguous. Germline lookup yields CDR1 SNHLY and CDR2 FYNNEI. The CDR3 length is 12 residues. Trimming left V 5 bases short and J 2 bases short, with 7 bases between. Here the CDR3 reads CASSPVAYEQYF. The CDR3 bases are TGTGCCAGCAGTCCAGTAGCCTACGAGCAGTACTTC.

The chain couples TRBV20-1 to TRBJ2-5; the match to TRBD2 covers 13 bases. The CDR3 sequence is 16 residues long. The ends lost 0 bases at V and 5 bases at J; junction bases unmatched: 6. CDR1 and CDR2 from the germline V gene are DFQATT and SNEGSKA (reference sequence). CDR3 sequence reads: CSARDTSGGAQETQYF. CDR3 DNA: TGCAGTGCTAGAGACACTAGCGGGGGGGCACAGGAGACCCAGTACTTC.

V and J are TRBV29-1 and TRBJ2-7, with D possibly being TRBD2 (6 bases). CDR3 length equals 17 residues. Germline V gene lookup returns CDR1 SQVTM and CDR2 ANQGSEA. Between the trimmed V and J ends, which lost 3 bases and 1 base, there was a span of 22 bases. The CDR3 sequence is CSVDEEGKLRRSYEQYF. The DNA of the CDR3 is TGCAGCGTTGACGAGGAGGGAAAACTACGGAGGTCCTACGAGCAGTACTTC.

The sample holds one count of this clonotype. The chain recombines TRBV20-1 with TRBJ2-3; 7 positions match TRBD2. The CDR3 length is 13 residues. Losses at the gene ends were 0 bases for V and 6 bases for J; bases not matched to a gene: 3. The germline gives CDR1 DFQATT, CDR2 SNEGSKA (reference sequence). This CDR3 is CSARELATDTQYF. As DNA, the CDR3 is TGCAGTGCTAGAGAACTAGCGACGGATACGCAGTATTTT.

The chain combines TRBV28 with TRBJ2-1; 10 positions match TRBD2. The V segment lost 6 bases and the J segment 5 bases; nucleotides outside the gene matches: 4. The V gene's germline CDR1 is MDHEN and CDR2 SYDVKM. The length of the CDR3 is 14 residues. This CDR3 is CASRSGGANNEQFF. In DNA form, the CDR3 reads TGTGCCAGCAGGAGCGGGGGGGCCAACAATGAGCAGTTCTTC.

The CDR3 region has the DNA TGTGCCAGCAGCCAACACAGGGGAAAGACCCAGTACTTC. This sequence encodes CASSQHRGKTQYF. V gene TRBV7-2 combines with J gene TRBJ2-5; the match to TRBD1 covers 7 bases. Germline V gene data show CDR1 as SGHTA and CDR2 as FQGNSA. The length of the CDR3 is 13 residues. V dropped 5 bases and J dropped 6; count of bases not matched to a gene: 6.

This clonotype has only a few counts. V is TRBV12-3 or TRBV12-4 and J is TRBJ2-7; perhaps TRBD1 as D (6 bases). V gave up 5 bases and J gave up 5 bases, with 10 bases separating them. CDR3 size: 12 residues. CDR3 sequence reads: CASSQGPDEQYF. CDR3 nucleotide sequence: TGTGCCAGCAGTCAGGGGCCCGACGAGCAGTACTTC.

This clonotype turned up a few times. This chain connects TRBV29-1 to TRBJ2-3; TRBD1 matches at 8 bases. The length of the CDR3 is 12 residues. The germline V gene encodes CDR1 SQVTM and CDR2 ANQGSEA. V shed 7 bases, J shed 4 bases, and the junction held 4 bases outside the gene matches. In DNA, the CDR3 is TGCAGCGACCAGGGGGCTGCAGATACGCAGTATTTT. Translated, it gives CSDQGAADTQYF.

The J gene is TRBJ2-4, the V gene TRBV6-6; D possibly corresponds to TRBD1 (8 bases). With 4 bases removed from V and 7 bases from J, the gap between germline ends came to 14 bases. The CDR3 extends over 14 amino acids. Germline V gene sequence: CDR1 MNHNY, CDR2 SVGAGI (reference sequence). CDR3 in amino acids: CASSSLQGGNIQYF. For the CDR3, the DNA is TGTGCCAGCAGTTCCCTACAGGGGGGGAACATTCAGTACTTC.